A selection of T cell receptor beta chains follows, all from one sample in a study of T cells after yellow fever vaccination. TCRdb reprocessed the 5' RACE reads via MiXCR and lists one record per CDR3 protein. This sample has 500,000 to 650,000 distinct CDR3 sequences, with around 17% found just once. The sample here was PBMCs, taken 5 to 6 days after the first yellow fever vaccination. The receptors shown here come from a man aged 18-30 years who received the YFV17D yellow fever vaccine. The CDR3 runs from the conserved cysteine through the conserved F or W. The order of the fields is J gene, D gene, clone size, V gene, CDR3 protein, CDR3 DNA. A D gene is named only where the DNA matches it firmly. Size is omitted from some rows. Given values are once, few, many or a class for expanded clones.

>TRBJ2-1|TRBD2|few|TRBV11-1
CASSGGGLSWGSYNEQFF
TGTGCCAGCTCCGGGGGGGGCCTAAGTTGGGGTTCCTACAATGAGCAGTTCTTC
>TRBJ2-5|NA|NA|TRBV12-3/TRBV12-4
CASTAEGETQYF
TGTGCCAGCACCGCCGAAGGGGAGACCCAGTACTTC
>TRBJ1-4|NA|NA|TRBV12-3/TRBV12-4
CASSLQGPPTNEKLFF
TGTGCCAGCAGTCTACAAGGGCCCCCAACTAATGAAAAACTGTTTTTT
>TRBJ1-1|NA|few|TRBV5-1
CASQPRPNLNTEAFF
TGCGCCAGCCAACCCCGGCCCAATCTGAACACTGAAGCTTTCTTT
>TRBJ1-5|NA|few|TRBV7-6
CASSLGVSRVPQHF
TGTGCCAGCAGCTTAGGGGTTTCGCGCGTGCCCCAGCATTTT
>TRBJ2-5|NA|few|TRBV30
CAWRDGGRGGPLKETQYF
TGTGCCTGGAGGGATGGGGGGCGCGGAGGTCCCTTAAAAGAGACCCAGTACTTC
>TRBJ2-1|TRBD2|NA|TRBV4-1
CASRPAGGNEQFF
TGCGCCAGCAGGCCAGCGGGGGGTAATGAGCAGTTCTTC
>TRBJ1-2|NA|NA|TRBV4-2
CASSQAGQNYGYTF
TGTGCCAGCAGCCAGGCCGGACAGAACTATGGCTACACCTTC
>TRBJ2-7|NA|few|TRBV20-1
CSAAGGLPDEQYF
TGCAGTGCCGCGGGCGGACTCCCGGACGAGCAGTACTTC
>TRBJ1-5|TRBD1|few|TRBV27
CASRTGVIGQPQHF
TGTGCCAGCAGGACAGGGGTTATTGGTCAGCCCCAGCATTTT
>TRBJ2-5|NA|few|TRBV5-1
CASSVGGDLSQYF
TGCGCCAGCAGCGTAGGAGGGGATTTGTCCCAGTACTTC
>TRBJ2-6|NA|NA|TRBV7-6
CASSLGSDGANVLTF
TGTGCCAGCAGCTTAGGGAGTGATGGGGCCAACGTCCTGACTTTC
>TRBJ2-4|NA|few|TRBV20-1
CSASILALSKNIQYF
TGCAGTGCTAGCATCCTAGCTTTGTCCAAAAACATTCAGTACTTC
>TRBJ1-5|NA|few|TRBV25-1
CASSEGGKGDQPQHF
TGTGCCAGCAGTGAAGGTGGGAAGGGGGATCAGCCCCAGCATTTT
>TRBJ2-2|NA|NA|TRBV11-2
CASSLDPLGIGAQKRGTGELFF
TGTGCCAGCAGCTTAGACCCCCTTGGGATAGGAGCCCAGAAAAGAGGCACCGGGGAGCTGTTTTTT
>TRBJ2-2|NA|NA|TRBV7-2
CASTSSGQTVNTGELFF
TGTGCCAGCACTTCCTCCGGTCAAACCGTAAACACCGGGGAGCTGTTTTTT
>TRBJ1-2|NA|many|TRBV27
CASSLFASANYGYTF
TGTGCCAGCAGTTTATTCGCGTCAGCTAACTATGGCTACACCTTC
>TRBJ2-5|TRBD1|few|TRBV2
CASSVWTGSSETQYF
TGTGCCAGCAGTGTTTGGACAGGGTCATCAGAGACCCAGTACTTC
>TRBJ1-1|NA|few|TRBV7-9
CASSPTNTNTEAFF
TGTGCCAGCAGCCCCACGAACACGAACACTGAAGCTTTCTTT
>TRBJ2-3|NA|NA|TRBV5-1
CASSSDSSDTQYF
TGCGCCAGCAGCTCCGACTCATCAGATACGCAGTATTTT
>TRBJ2-3|NA|NA|TRBV7-3
CASSFSAGDTQYF
TGTGCCAGCAGCTTCTCCGCGGGAGATACGCAGTATTTT
>TRBJ2-7|NA|NA|TRBV7-2
CASSLAVVILGGGEQYF
TGTGCCAGCAGCTTAGCCGTTGTGATATTAGGGGGGGGAGAGCAGTACTTC
>TRBJ1-4|NA|few|TRBV20-1
CSAREFNEKLFF
TGCAGTGCTAGGGAGTTTAATGAAAAACTGTTTTTT
>TRBJ2-1|TRBD1|NA|TRBV20-1
CSARRTGGYNEQFF
TGCAGTGCTAGAAGGACAGGGGGCTACAATGAGCAGTTCTTC
>TRBJ2-1|TRBD1|NA|TRBV7-2
CASSLQGVEQFF
TGTGCCAGCAGCTTACAGGGGGTTGAGCAGTTCTTC
>TRBJ2-2|NA|few|TRBV5-1
CASSVHTGELFF
TGCGCCAGCAGCGTCCATACCGGGGAGCTGTTTTTT
>TRBJ2-2|NA|many|TRBV7-3
CASSSRDTGELFF
TGTGCCAGCAGCTCCAGGGACACCGGGGAGCTGTTTTTT
>TRBJ1-6|NA|NA|TRBV5-1
CASSPGGVDNSPLHF
TGCGCCAGCAGCCCTGGGGGGGTCGATAATTCACCCCTCCACTTT
>TRBJ2-6|NA|NA|TRBV7-9
CASPGGQRVSGANVLTF
TGTGCCAGCCCAGGTGGGCAGAGGGTCTCTGGGGCCAACGTCCTGACTTTC
>TRBJ2-7|NA|few|TRBV7-8
CASSPQSKTLVNYEQYF
TGTGCCAGCAGCCCCCAAAGCAAGACACTTGTGAACTACGAGCAGTACTTC
>TRBJ1-1|TRBD1|NA|TRBV5-1
CASSLEGAVPNTEAFF
TGCGCCAGCAGCTTGGAGGGGGCGGTACCTAACACTGAAGCTTTCTTT
>TRBJ1-1|NA|few|TRBV24-1
CATSDWGGTEAFF
TGTGCCACCAGTGATTGGGGCGGCACTGAAGCTTTCTTT
>TRBJ2-1|TRBD2|NA|TRBV5-1
CASSGGGVYNEQFF
TGCGCCAGCAGCGGCGGGGGGGTCTACAATGAGCAGTTCTTC
>TRBJ2-5|TRBD2|NA|TRBV7-6
CASGPAGGGETQYF
TGTGCCAGCGGACCAGCGGGGGGTGGAGAGACCCAGTACTTC
>TRBJ2-2|NA|NA|TRBV7-9
CASSSIDRGELFF
TGTGCCAGCAGCTCAATAGATCGCGGGGAGCTGTTTTTT
>TRBJ2-3|TRBD2|NA|TRBV4-2
CASSQSPGLSTDTQYF
TGTGCCAGCAGCCAGAGCCCGGGACTATCCACAGATACGCAGTATTTT
>TRBJ2-6|NA|few|TRBV7-2
CASSLSRVAGANVLTF
TGTGCCAGCAGCTTATCTAGAGTCGCTGGGGCCAACGTCCTGACTTTC
>TRBJ1-5|NA|NA|TRBV18
CASSPGVFQPQHF
TGTGCCAGCTCACCAGGGGTTTTTCAGCCCCAGCATTTT
>TRBJ2-2|TRBD2|few|TRBV12-3/TRBV12-4
CASSLAGVGGELFF
TGTGCCAGCAGCCTAGCGGGGGTAGGCGGGGAGCTGTTTTTT
>TRBJ2-1|NA|many|TRBV20-1
CSARVSAGAEQFF
TGCAGTGCAAGAGTCTCGGCAGGAGCTGAGCAGTTCTTC
>TRBJ2-7|NA|NA|TRBV5-4
CASSLGGIRVFDEQYF
TGTGCCAGCAGCTTGGGCGGCATTCGGGTTTTCGACGAGCAGTACTTC
>TRBJ2-3|NA|few|TRBV7-3
CASSLKPADTQYF
TGTGCCAGCAGCTTAAAGCCGGCAGATACGCAGTATTTT
>TRBJ2-5|NA|few|TRBV10-3
CAIRNNQETQYF
TGTGCCATCAGGAACAACCAAGAGACCCAGTACTTC
>TRBJ1-1|NA|few|TRBV4-1
CASSRSGVGGTEAFF
TGCGCCAGCAGCCGTTCAGGGGTAGGGGGCACTGAAGCTTTCTTT
>TRBJ1-2|NA|few|TRBV6-1
CASRPLWLYGYTF
TGTGCCAGCAGACCACTTTGGCTCTATGGCTACACCTTC
>TRBJ2-1|TRBD2|few|TRBV3-1
CASSRSGHLYNEQFF
TGTGCCAGCAGCCGTAGCGGGCACCTCTACAATGAGCAGTTCTTC
>TRBJ2-3|TRBD1|NA|TRBV12-3/TRBV12-4
CASSTGDRSTDTQYF
TGTGCCAGCAGCACAGGGGATCGTAGCACAGATACGCAGTATTTT
>TRBJ1-4|TRBD1|few|TRBV5-1
CASKRGTGFEKLFF
TGCGCCAGCAAGAGAGGGACAGGGTTTGAAAAACTGTTTTTT
>TRBJ1-4|NA|NA|TRBV12-3/TRBV12-4
CASSFSLREKLFF
TGTGCCAGCAGTTTCTCCCTGAGGGAAAAACTGTTTTTT
>TRBJ2-3|NA|few|TRBV10-2
CASSEPSLSTDTQYF
TGCGCCAGCAGTGAGCCCAGCCTTTCCACAGATACGCAGTATTTT
>TRBJ1-2|NA|NA|TRBV7-2
CASSLVLMGYGYTF
TGTGCCAGCAGCTTAGTCCTTATGGGGTATGGCTACACCTTC
>TRBJ2-1|NA|few|TRBV6-4
CASSVGGGHYNEQFF
TGTGCCAGCAGTGTGGGTGGGGGACACTACAATGAGCAGTTCTTC
>TRBJ2-1|NA|NA|TRBV5-6
CASSHGLIYNEQFF
TGTGCCAGCAGCCACGGGCTCATCTACAATGAGCAGTTCTTC
>TRBJ1-2|NA|few|TRBV19
CASSTKLGSNYGYTF
TGTGCCAGTAGCACTAAATTGGGGAGTAACTATGGCTACACCTTC
>TRBJ1-1|TRBD1|many|TRBV6-6
CASSPQGTAFF
TGTGCCAGCAGTCCACAGGGGACAGCTTTCTTT
>TRBJ1-1|NA|few|TRBV5-1
CASSLDPGGNTEAFF
TGCGCCAGCAGCTTGGACCCGGGTGGGAACACTGAAGCTTTCTTT
>TRBJ1-1|NA|few|TRBV3-1
CASSQLGDTEAFF
TGTGCCAGCAGCCAACTAGGGGACACTGAAGCTTTCTTT
>TRBJ2-7|NA|few|TRBV18
CASSPPSIGRFTYEQYF
TGTGCCAGCTCACCACCGAGCATCGGAAGGTTTACCTACGAGCAGTACTTC
>TRBJ1-2|NA|NA|TRBV3-1
CASSQRELANYGYTF
TGTGCCAGCAGCCAGAGAGAATTAGCTAACTATGGCTACACCTTC